The 12 T cell receptor beta chains reported below all come from one sample, sequenced in a study of T cell responses to AZD1222 COVID-19 vaccine. Measured with immunoSEQ multiplex PCR; TCRdb has only the in-frame clones, and not every one. Of some 86,000 clones in the sample, around 82% were seen once. Sequenced material: peripheral blood, taken on day 0 of AZD1222 vaccination. The receptors were sampled from an adult in good health.

The chain joins TRBV9 to TRBJ2-7; 7 positions agree with TRBD2. Trimming removed 4 bases from V and 3 bases from J; junction bases left unmatched: 7. The CDR3 covers 14 residues. CDR1 and CDR2 from the germline V gene are SGDLS and YYNGEE. CDR3 sequence reads: CASSPLAVDYEQYF. The CDR3 nucleotides read TGTGCCAGCAGCCCTCTAGCGGTAGACTACGAGCAGTACTTC.

In the case of this clone: An end of the junction does not agree with germline; a read error may underlie this. The V call is TRBV20-1, the J call TRBJ2-5; 7 positions agree with TRBD2. This CDR3 comprises 10 residues. Germline values: CDR1 DFQATT, CDR2 SNEGSKA (reference sequence). CDR3 in DNA: TGCAGTCAGAGGGAGGGCCCCCCCGACTTC. Its translation: CSQREGPPDF.

The chain uses TRBV27 and TRBJ1-6, with D possibly being TRBD1 (5 bases). There are 17 residues in the CDR3. Per the germline V gene, CDR1 is MNHEY and CDR2 is SMNVEV (reference sequence). V was shortened by 0 bases and J by 7 bases, with 16 bases between the two germline ends. DNA for the CDR3: TGTGCCAGCAGTTTATCCCCGGGGGACGCCGGGAATTCACCCCTCCACTTT. It encodes CASSLSPGDAGNSPLHF.

This chain connects TRBV2 to TRBJ2-5; D is undetermined. The CDR3 sequence is 14 residues long. CDR1 SNHLY and CDR2 FYNNEI come from the germline V gene. With 4 bases removed from V and 5 bases from J, the gap between germline ends came to 14 bases. The CDR3 loop reads CASSGNHLGETQYF. The CDR3 nucleotides read TGTGCCAGCAGTGGGAACCATTTGGGGGAGACCCAGTACTTC.

In its sample, this clone was seen once. The CDR3 loop reads CASSERWNTEAFF. CDR3 coding DNA: TGTGCCAGCAGTGAAAGGTGGAACACTGAAGCTTTCTTT. The rearrangement joins TRBV2 to TRBJ1-1, with D unresolved. The CDR3 extends over 13 amino acids. Germline CDR1 and CDR2: SNHLY and FYNNEI. The V and J ends lost 2 bases and 1 base respectively, with 5 bases between them.

The chain uses TRBV7-6 and TRBJ1-5, with D unresolved. The germline gives CDR1 SGHVS, CDR2 FNYEAQ. The germline V and J ends were trimmed by 5 bases and 0 bases, with 20 bases remaining between them. The CDR3 extends over 18 amino acids. CDR3 DNA sequence: TGTGCCAGCAGCCGGCCAAGTCCCCCGACTACTAGCAATCAGCCCCAGCATTTT. Translated, it gives CASSRPSPPTTSNQPQHF.

The chain has TRBV6-6 and TRBJ1-1; D unresolved. V dropped 3 bases and J dropped 1 base, with 12 bases sitting between them. The germline V gene encodes CDR1 MNHNY and CDR2 SVGAGI (reference sequence). The CDR3 runs to 15 residues. The CDR3 bases are TGTGCCAGCAGTTATTCGACACAATCGAACACTGAAGCTTTCTTT. Amino acid sequence: CASSYSTQSNTEAFF.

The chain combines TRBV12-3 or TRBV12-4 with TRBJ1-2; 8 bases fit TRBD1. CDR3 length: 12 amino acids. The trim removed 5 bases at V and 6 bases at J, leaving 2 bases unmatched. CDR3 sequence: CASSGQGDGYTF. CDR3 bases: TGTGCCAGCAGTGGACAGGGAGATGGCTACACCTTC.

This clone was picked up a small number of times. The chain uses TRBV11-2 and TRBJ1-3; no clear D. Trimming pared 6 bases from V and 3 bases from J, leaving 9 bases between. From germline, CDR1 is SGHAT and CDR2 FQNNGV. CDR3 length: 13 residues. DNA for the CDR3: TGTGCCAGCAGTCTAGAGGTTGGAAACACCATATATTTT. This codes for CASSLEVGNTIYF. Variable domain in full (rest from reference TRBV11-2 and TRBJ1-3): EAGVAQSPRYKIIEKRQSVAFWCNPISGHATLYWYQQILGQGPKLLIQFQNNGVVDDSQLPKDRFSAERLKGVDSTLKIQPAKLEDSAVYLCASSLEVGNTIYFGEGSWLTVV.

The genes are TRBV27 and TRBJ2-7; perhaps TRBD2 as D (7 bases). Per germline, CDR1 MNHEY and CDR2 SMNVEV (reference sequence). This CDR3 region has 16 residues. Trimming removed 1 base at V and 0 bases at J, with 13 bases between. CDR3 loop: CASSLFGGGSSYEQYF. DNA for the CDR3: TGTGCCAGCAGTTTATTTGGGGGGGGCAGCTCCTACGAGCAGTACTTC.

The CDR3 nucleotides are TGTGCCAGCTCATCGAAACTAGCGGTCCAAGAGACCCAGTACTTC. Protein sequence: CASSSKLAVQETQYF. The V and J genes are TRBV18 and TRBJ2-5; 8 bases fit TRBD2. Per germline, CDR1 KGHSH and CDR2 LQKENI. The junction had 6 bases not matched to a gene; V was cut back by 5 bases and J by 1 base. The length of the CDR3 is 15 residues.

This clone was seen only once. The chain has TRBV11-2 and TRBJ2-1; D is perhaps TRBD2 (5 bases). Trimming took 6 bases from V and 10 from J, leaving 10 bases between them. From germline, CDR1 is SGHAT and CDR2 FQNNGV. The CDR3 loop spans 11 amino acids. The CDR3 sequence is CASSPGYEQFF. CDR3 sequence (DNA): TGTGCCAGCAGTCCGGGATACGAGCAGTTCTTC. The complete variable domain, with remaining parts taken from reference TRBV11-2 and TRBJ2-1, reads EAGVAQSPRYKIIEKRQSVAFWCNPISGHATLYWYQQILGQGPKLLIQFQNNGVVDDSQLPKDRFSAERLKGVDSTLKIQPAKLEDSAVYLCASSPGYEQFFGPGTRLTVL.